Each of the 28 T cell receptor beta chains below was sequenced from the same sample in a study of T cell changes during pregnancy in multiple sclerosis. Produced via immunoSEQ multiplex PCR; TCRdb's table is partial and in-frame only. This sample yields 70,000 to 100,000 clones, of which 85% to 95% are seen a single time; under 1.3% belongs to the top ten. The specimen comprised peripheral blood, sampled in the first trimester of pregnancy. The source of these receptors is a female donor with multiple sclerosis, enrolled in a pregnancy study.

V is TRBV5-1 and J is TRBJ2-7; D possibly corresponds to TRBD2 (5 bases). Between the trimmed V and J ends, which lost 0 bases and 2 bases, there was a span of 15 bases. Looked up from germline, CDR1 is SGHRS and CDR2 is YFSETQ. This CDR3 region has 16 residues. CDR3 nucleotide sequence: TGCGCCAGCAGCTTGGCGGGGATGGTGGGTCCCTACGAGCAGTACTTC. Its protein product is CASSLAGMVGPYEQYF.

The V gene is TRBV19, the J gene TRBJ1-5; 9 nucleotides agree with TRBD1. The CDR3 runs 15 residues. Trimming at V came to 5 bases and at J to 0 bases, leaving 2 bases not matched to a gene. Per the germline V gene, CDR1 is LNHDA and CDR2 is SQIVND (reference sequence). The CDR3 sequence is CASSRTGVSNQPQHF. Written as DNA, the CDR3 is TGTGCCAGTAGTCGGACAGGGGTTAGCAATCAGCCCCAGCATTTT.

The count of this clone is one. The rearrangement uses TRBV6-1 and TRBJ2-7; 9 nucleotides align to TRBD2. Germline CDR1 reads MNHNS; CDR2 reads SASEGT. There are 14 residues in the CDR3. The V segment lost 4 bases and the J segment 1 base; nucleotides outside the gene matches: 2. The CDR3 reads CASSGLAGSYEQYF. The CDR3 coding sequence is TGTGCCAGCAGTGGCCTAGCGGGGTCCTACGAGCAGTACTTC.

J is TRBJ2-3 and V is TRBV25-1; 8 bases agree with TRBD2. J was trimmed by 5 bases and V by 10 bases; bases with no gene match: 14. The CDR3 loop spans 15 amino acids. The V gene's germline CDR1 is MGHDK and CDR2 SYGVNS. This chain's CDR3 is CATLGEREWLDTQYF. The DNA for the CDR3 is TGTGCCACCCTGGGGGAGCGGGAGTGGTTAGATACGCAGTATTTT.

This clone was seen only once. The J gene is TRBJ2-5, the V gene TRBV6-1; TRBD2 agrees at 16 bases. The CDR3 totals 20 residues. Germline V lookup: CDR1 MNHNS, CDR2 SASEGT. Trimming took 0 bases from V and 6 from J; bases not matched to a gene: 13. The CDR3 sequence: CASSEALRGTSGGAQQTQYF. DNA of the CDR3: TGTGCCAGCAGTGAAGCGCTTCGTGGGACTAGCGGGGGGGCTCAACAGACCCAGTACTTC.

The genes are TRBV9 and TRBJ1-4; D is unclear. V was trimmed by 0 bases and J by 10 bases, leaving 13 bases between them. This CDR3 has 14 amino acids. Germline V CDR1 and CDR2: SGDLS, YYNGEE. The CDR3, as DNA: TGTGCCAGCAGCGTAGTGGATCAGCCGGGAAAACTGTTTTTT. Its translation is CASSVVDQPGKLFF.

J is TRBJ1-1 and V is TRBV10-3; D may be TRBD1 (6 bases). Trimming took off 4 bases at V and 11 bases at J, with 14 bases between the two ends. CDR3 length equals 12 residues. Germline CDR1 reads ENHRY; CDR2 reads SYGVKD. Here the CDR3 DNA reads TGTGCCATCAGTGTGGGGGCCGGCTGGGCTTTCTTT. As protein: CAISVGAGWAFF.

The table lists this clone with a count of one. The chain carries TRBV11-2 and TRBJ2-7; 13 bases match TRBD2. The V gene's germline CDR1 is SGHAT and CDR2 FQNNGV. The CDR3 runs to 16 residues. Germline trimming cut 4 bases from V and 2 bases from J; bases unmatched to any gene: 5. DNA for the CDR3: TGTGCCAGCAGCTCATGGACTAGCGGGGGTACCTACGAGCAGTACTTC. It encodes CASSSWTSGGTYEQYF.

The genes are TRBV6-4 and TRBJ2-1; 10 positions agree with TRBD1. Germline V CDR1 and CDR2: MRHNA, SNTAGT. The CDR3 covers 15 residues. With 6 bases clipped from V and 4 bases from J, the junction kept 6 bases outside the gene matches. DNA for the CDR3: TGTGCCAGCAGCCCGGGGGGACAGGGGTACAATGAGCAGTTCTTC. Translated, it gives CASSPGGQGYNEQFF.

The genes are TRBV10-2 and TRBJ1-4, with TRBD1 as a possible D gene (6 bases). CDR1 WSHSY and CDR2 SAAADI come from the germline V gene. This CDR3 is 15 amino acids long. Trimming shortened V by 5 bases and J by 8 bases, and 18 bases separated the two germline ends. CDR3 DNA sequence: TGCGCCAGCAGTTTCGGGCAGGGGTTGAGGGAAAAACTGTTTTTT. It yields the protein CASSFGQGLREKLFF.

The chain carries TRBV7-8 and TRBJ2-1; TRBD2 aligns across 10 bases. The CDR3 loop spans 15 amino acids. Per germline, CDR1 SGHVS and CDR2 FQNEAQ. V trimming: 5 bases; J trimming: 2 bases; junction bases outside the gene matches: 3. CDR3 nucleotides: TGTGCCAGCAGCGGGCTAGCGGGAGCCTACAATGAGCAGTTCTTC. Its protein product is CASSGLAGAYNEQFF.

The V and J genes are TRBV2 and TRBJ1-5; D gene ambiguous. There are 12 residues in the CDR3. Trimming removed 5 bases from V and 5 bases from J, with 7 bases in between. Germline lookup yields CDR1 SNHLY and CDR2 FYNNEI. The DNA for the CDR3 is TGTGCCAGCAGTACCCGAGATCAGCCCCAGCATTTT. As protein: CASSTRDQPQHF.

This clone was seen a single time. The chain joins TRBV11-3 to TRBJ2-1; the D gene is possibly TRBD1 (6 bases). The V end was cut by 4 bases, the J end by 13 bases, with 14 bases between. This CDR3 region has 12 residues. Per germline, CDR1 SGHNT and CDR2 YENEEA. Here the CDR3 reads CASSYQGNEQFF. The CDR3 region has the DNA TGTGCCAGCAGCTACCAGGGGAACGAACAGTTCTTC.

V and J are TRBV25-1 and TRBJ1-2; perhaps TRBD1 as D (5 bases). Trimming shortened V by 7 bases and J by 4 bases, and 10 bases separated the two germline ends. Germline V gene sequence: CDR1 MGHDK, CDR2 SYGVNS. The CDR3 runs 12 residues. The CDR3 reads CASNQGLYGYTF. The CDR3 DNA is TGTGCCAGCAACCAGGGACTCTATGGCTACACCTTC.

The chain combines TRBV7-9 with TRBJ1-4; D possibly corresponds to TRBD1 (6 bases). The CDR3 is 15 residues long. CDR1 is SEHNR, CDR2 FQNEAQ, per germline (reference sequence). Trimming stripped 1 base from V and 8 bases from J, with 14 bases between. The CDR3 sequence is CASSLVGGAGEKLFF. The CDR3 DNA follows: TGTGCCAGCAGCTTAGTGGGGGGGGCTGGAGAAAAACTGTTTTTT.

The chain couples TRBV6-6 to TRBJ2-2; possibly TRBD2 for D (5 bases). CDR3 size: 15 residues. V dropped 8 bases and J dropped 4 bases, with 17 bases sitting between them. From germline, CDR1 is MNHNY and CDR2 SVGAGI (reference sequence). The CDR3 protein is CASRKYGLTTGELFF. The CDR3 nucleotides read TGTGCCAGCCGAAAGTATGGACTGACCACCGGGGAGCTGTTTTTT.

This chain joins TRBV11-2 and TRBJ1-4; maybe TRBD1 (5 bases). V shed 1 base and J shed 7 bases, with 13 bases lying between them. CDR1 is SGHAT and CDR2 is FQNNGV in the germline V gene. The CDR3 sequence is 15 residues long. This CDR3 is CASSLGGRVGEKLFF. The CDR3 DNA reads TGTGCCAGCAGCTTAGGGGGCAGAGTTGGTGAAAAACTGTTTTTT.

In this sample, this clone turned up once. The J gene is TRBJ2-7, the V gene TRBV4-2; maybe TRBD2 (6 bases). Trimming removed 0 bases at V and 3 bases at J, with 12 bases between. Germline assignment: CDR1 LGHNA and CDR2 YNFKEQ. The CDR3 contains 15 residues. The CDR3 is CASSQDPGVGYEQYF. The CDR3 DNA reads TGTGCCAGCAGCCAAGATCCGGGGGTGGGCTACGAGCAGTACTTC.

The CDR3, as DNA: TGTGCCTGGAGCCGGGACAGCCTCAATCAGCCCCAGCATTTT. As protein: CAWSRDSLNQPQHF. The rearrangement joins TRBV30 to TRBJ1-5, with TRBD1 matching over 7 bases. The CDR3 extends over 14 amino acids. CDR1 is GTSNPN, CDR2 SVGIG, per germline (reference sequence). The trim removed 3 bases at V and 3 bases at J, leaving 5 bases unmatched.

The chain recombines TRBV10-3 with TRBJ1-5; 7 nucleotides align to TRBD1. Trimming took 1 base from V and 2 from J; bases not matched to a gene: 2. The CDR3 covers 15 residues. Germline CDR1 reads ENHRY; CDR2 reads SYGVKD. The CDR3 reads CAISEYQGGNQPQHF. As DNA, the CDR3 is TGTGCCATCAGTGAGTACCAGGGGGGCAATCAGCCCCAGCATTTT.

The chain combines TRBV5-4 with TRBJ2-3; 8 positions match TRBD1. The germline gives CDR1 SGHNT, CDR2 YYREEE (reference sequence). Trimming cost V 2 bases and J 4 bases; bases outside gene matches: 6. The CDR3 is made up of 15 amino acids. The CDR3 loop reads CASSFGQGGPDTQYF. DNA of the CDR3: TGTGCCAGCAGCTTTGGACAGGGAGGCCCAGATACGCAGTATTTT.

CDR3 amino acids: CASSQDAGKETQYF. CDR3 in DNA: TGCGCCAGCAGCCAAGACGCAGGGAAAGAGACCCAGTACTTC. The chain recombines TRBV4-3 with TRBJ2-5; D possibly corresponds to TRBD1 (5 bases). The CDR3 is 14 residues long. With 0 bases removed from V and 3 bases from J, the gap between germline ends came to 8 bases. The germline V gene encodes CDR1 LGHNA and CDR2 YSLEER.

The rearrangement uses TRBV7-3 and TRBJ2-3; weak D call: TRBD2 (6 bases). CDR1 is SGHTA and CDR2 is FQGTGA in the germline V gene. CDR3 size: 14 residues. Trimming cost V 5 bases and J 1 base, with 10 bases left between them. The CDR3 DNA reads as TGTGCCAGCAGCAGGGACTCTCGCACAGATACGCAGTATTTT. It translates to CASSRDSRTDTQYF.

This chain connects TRBV5-1 to TRBJ1-1; D perhaps matches TRBD1 (5 bases). The germline V and J ends were trimmed by 4 bases and 2 bases, with 12 bases remaining between them. The CDR3 loop spans 14 amino acids. Germline CDR1 is SGHRS and CDR2 is YFSETQ. Here the CDR3 reads CASSGGGTNTEAFF. The CDR3 DNA follows: TGCGCCAGCAGCGGGGGGGGGACTAACACTGAAGCTTTCTTT.

This chain joins TRBV5-1 and TRBJ2-1; D is possibly TRBD1 (7 bases). From germline, CDR1 is SGHRS and CDR2 YFSETQ. This CDR3 comprises 14 residues. Trimming left V 2 bases short and J 6 bases short, with 12 bases between. The DNA of the CDR3 is TGCGCCAGCAGCTTCAGGGGGGCGAGCAATGAGCAGTTCTTC. Its translation: CASSFRGASNEQFF. Full variable domain (missing parts from reference TRBV5-1 and TRBJ2-1): KAGVTQTPRYLIKTRGQQVTLSCSPISGHRSVSWYQQTPGQGLQFLFEYFSETQRNKGNFPGRFSGRQFSNSRSEMNVSTLELGDSALYLCASSFRGASNEQFFGPGTRLTVL.

CDR3 protein: CASRGGTLNYGYTF. Written as DNA, the CDR3 is TGTGCCAGCAGGGGAGGGACACTTAACTATGGCTACACCTTC. The gene calls are TRBV2 and TRBJ1-2; tentative D call: TRBD1 (6 bases). The CDR3 is 14 amino acids. The V gene lost 6 bases and the J gene lost 1 base, with 12 bases spanning the gap. Germline V lookup: CDR1 SNHLY, CDR2 FYNNEI.

This chain connects TRBV15 to TRBJ1-4; 10 nucleotides line up with TRBD1. This CDR3 has 16 residues. The trim removed 8 bases at V and 7 bases at J, leaving 13 bases unmatched. CDR1 and CDR2 (germline): LNHNV, YYDKDF (reference sequence). CDR3 coding DNA: TGTGCCACCGCCCCTTATCGGGACAGGGGAGGTGAAAAACTGTTTTTT. As protein: CATAPYRDRGGEKLFF.

V is TRBV7-9 and J is TRBJ1-3; 9 positions match TRBD1. Germline lookup yields CDR1 SEHNR and CDR2 FQNEAQ (reference sequence). The CDR3 is 16 amino acids. V was clipped by 2 bases and J by 4 bases; unmatched bases: 6. The CDR3 DNA is TGTGCCAGCAGCTTACTCAGAGGACAGGGGGGAAACACCATATATTTT. Translating it yields CASSLLRGQGGNTIYF.